The present entry profiles one TCR beta chain with its context. The antigen is undetermined. The sample comes from a study of T cell responses to AZD1222 COVID-19 vaccine. Study-wide results and limits: Targeting of unmutated variant regions was reportedly seen in nearly half of spike-specific TCRs.

Measured with immunoSEQ multiplex PCR; TCRdb has only the in-frame clones, and not every one. The sample contains some 95,000 clones, 80% to 90% of which appear only once. This sequence was found in an adult in good health. Material: peripheral blood, obtained on day 0 of AZD1222 vaccination.

The CDR3 DNA sequence: TGTGCCAGTAGTGCCACAACGACTAACTATGGCTACACCTTC. This sequence encodes CASSATTTNYGYTF. The J gene is TRBJ1-2, the V gene TRBV19; D call uncertain. Trimming stripped 5 bases from V and 0 bases from J, with 10 bases between. The CDR3 length is 14 residues. Per the germline V gene, CDR1 is LNHDA and CDR2 is SQIVND (reference sequence).